This T cell receptor beta chain stems from a study of OX40 agonist ivuxolimab in advanced cancers. About the study: With ivuxolimab, an agonistic anti-OX40 (CD134) antibody, patients were treated. Study outcomes and limitations: Among T cells, CD8+ cells averaged more expanded clones than CD4+ cells. Clonal expansion among partial responders at 0.1-3.0 mg/kg ranked near the lowest.

The repertoire was sequenced with immunoSEQ multiplex PCR; TCRdb's copy has only in-frame clones and lacks some. The sample shows about 81,000 clones, 85% to 90% of them seen only once. Note on this clone: Its antigen is undetermined.

Sequencing used CD4+ or CD8+ T cells sorted from blood, obtained in a trial of the OX40 agonist ivuxolimab. The clonotype was recovered from an adult with an advanced solid tumor such as melanoma, head and neck, liver or kidney cancer.

For the CDR3, the DNA is TGCGCCAGCAGCCATACCGGGACAGGGGGAAGAGGCTACACCTTC. Protein sequence: CASSHTGTGGRGYTF. This chain joins TRBV4-3 and TRBJ1-2; 11 bases align to TRBD1. Per germline, CDR1 LGHNA and CDR2 YSLEER. Unmatched junction bases numbered 8, after V lost 3 bases and J lost 8 bases. CDR3 length: 15 residues.